Sequencing of this TCR beta chain was carried out in a study of identical twins. The study's findings and limits: Analyses based on zero insertions could be partly confounded by invariant MAIT and iNKT cells. Alpha sequences that were out-of-frame and twin-shared showed an excess of low generation probability.

In every case, the donor was a healthy Caucasian. This clonotype was found a few times. Its specificity is unknown. The CDR3 contains 15 residues. The germline V and J ends were trimmed by 4 bases and 2 bases, with 15 bases remaining between them. CDR1 DFQATT and CDR2 SNEGSKA come from the germline V gene (reference sequence). TCRdb used MiXCR to reprocess the 5' RACE reads, holding one entry per CDR3 protein. This sample yields around 1.7 million distinct CDR3 sequences, of which around 29% are seen a single time; 0.27% belongs to the top ten. The chain uses TRBV20-1 and TRBJ2-1; D is possibly TRBD1 or TRBD2 (5 bases each). The sequence derives from a newborn girl in good health. The source material was cord blood. CDR3 in amino acids: CSATGGAAPYNEQFF. The CDR3 DNA reads as TGCAGTGCTACTGGGGGAGCCGCCCCCTACAATGAGCAGTTCTTC.